Each of the 24 T cell receptor beta chains below was sequenced from the same sample in a study of blood T cells in healthy people across ages. A second PCR, run for about 7 to 11 cycles, used a sample-barcoded 5' primer plus a J-beta primer mix. A single record per CDR3 protein comes from TCRdb applying MiXCR to the 5' RACE reads. Of about 1.1 million distinct CDR3 sequences listed, roughly two fifths were seen once; the top ten hold over 10%. The sequenced sample consisted of blood. The source of these receptors is a man aged 18 to 29 in good health.

Remarks on this clonotype: A junction boundary mismatches the germline segment, possibly from a read error. The V and J genes are TRBV12-3 or TRBV12-4 and TRBJ1-2; possibly TRBD1 for D (6 bases). The CDR3 has 15 residues. The CDR3 DNA reads as TGTGCCAGCAGTTTAGATGGACAGATTAACTATGGCCACACCTTC. Amino acids: CASSLDGQINYGHTF.

The rearrangement links TRBV29-1 to TRBJ1-5, with a possible D match to TRBD1 (6 bases). V was clipped by 7 bases and J by 0 bases, with 19 bases between them. The CDR3 totals 16 residues. Germline assignment: CDR1 SQVTM and CDR2 ANQGSEA. CDR3 in DNA: TGCAGCGCAAAGGAAGGGGGAACTTGTAGCAATCAGCCCCAGCATTTT. Residues: CSAKEGGTCSNQPQHF. Combining the CDR3 with reference TRBV29-1 and TRBJ1-5 gives the whole variable domain SAVISQKPSRDICQRGTSLTIQCQVDSQVTMMFWYRQQPGQSLTLIATANQGSEATYESGFVIDKFPISRPNLTFSTLTVSNMSPEDSSIYLCSAKEGGTCSNQPQHFGDGTRLSIL.

The sample holds a few counts of this clonotype. CDR3 amino acids: CASSDVNTEAFF. For the CDR3, the DNA is TGCGCCAGCAGCGACGTGAACACTGAAGCTTTCTTT. The chain couples TRBV5-1 to TRBJ1-1; D is uncertain. V was pared by 4 bases and J by 0 bases, with 4 bases between. Germline CDR1 is SGHRS and CDR2 is YFSETQ. The CDR3 covers 12 residues.

This clonotype was counted only a few times. The V and J genes are TRBV4-2 and TRBJ2-7; D perhaps matches TRBD2 (6 bases). V was pared by 0 bases and J by 3 bases, with 15 bases between. This CDR3 region has 16 residues. Germline CDR1 reads LGHNA; CDR2 reads YNFKEQ. The CDR3 loop is CASSQDGAGTSYEQYF. The CDR3 region has the DNA TGTGCCAGCAGCCAAGACGGAGCGGGTACTAGCTACGAGCAGTACTTC.

The chain is built from TRBV7-9 and TRBJ2-3; D remains ambiguous. Germline V CDR1 and CDR2: SEHNR, FQNEAQ (reference sequence). The ends were cut back, 7 bases at V and 4 bases at J, with 6 bases in the middle. The length of the CDR3 is 11 residues. CDR3 nucleotides: TGTGCCAGCACCGACTCAGATACGCAGTATTTT. It codes for CASTDSDTQYF.

V gene TRBV5-1 combines with J gene TRBJ1-1; TRBD1 might be the D (5 bases). Germline V gene data show CDR1 as SGHRS and CDR2 as YFSETQ. Trimming left V 0 bases short and J 6 bases short, with 15 bases between. The CDR3 runs 15 residues. The chain's CDR3 is CASSLDPGRGAEAFF. The CDR3 coding sequence is TGCGCCAGCAGCTTGGATCCGGGGCGAGGAGCTGAAGCTTTCTTT.

V is TRBV6-2 or TRBV6-3 and J is TRBJ1-1; D not certain. V lost 2 bases and J 3 bases, leaving 13 bases between the germline ends. CDR1 is MNHEY and CDR2 is SVGEGT in the germline V gene. This CDR3 spans 15 amino acids. The CDR3 coding sequence is TGTGCCAGCAGTTACCGGCCGGCTATGGACACTGAAGCTTTCTTT. This gives the protein CASSYRPAMDTEAFF.

This clonotype showed up many times. The chain uses TRBV24-1 and TRBJ2-3; possibly TRBD2 for D (5 bases). The CDR3 is 14 residues long. V lost 5 bases to trimming and J lost 4 bases, with 12 bases between them. Germline CDR1 is KGHDR and CDR2 is SFDVKD. CDR3: CATSVSSKADTQYF. The CDR3 DNA reads TGTGCCACCAGTGTCTCTAGCAAAGCAGATACGCAGTATTTT.

The chain uses TRBV6-1 and TRBJ1-6; the match to TRBD1 covers 7 bases. V was clipped by 4 bases and J by 0 bases; unmatched bases: 6. In germline, CDR1 is MNHNS, CDR2 SASEGT. The CDR3 consists of 17 residues. CDR3 protein: CASSGGTASSYNSPLHF. Written as DNA, the CDR3 is TGTGCCAGCAGTGGAGGGACAGCCAGCTCCTATAATTCACCCCTCCACTTT.

The chain joins TRBV12-3 or TRBV12-4 to TRBJ1-1; D remains unclear. The CDR3 totals 14 residues. The germline V and J ends were trimmed by 3 bases and 4 bases, with 12 bases remaining between them. CDR3 in DNA: TGTGCCAGCAGTTTTAATCGGAGAGGCACTGAAGCTTTCTTT. It yields the protein CASSFNRRGTEAFF.

Many counts were recorded for this clonotype. The chain is built from TRBV10-3 and TRBJ2-1; 9 bases are a match to TRBD1. CDR1 is ENHRY, CDR2 SYGVKD, per germline. This CDR3 is built from 18 residues. V dropped 5 bases and J dropped 6; count of bases not matched to a gene: 17. This CDR3 is CAISWTLDGTGKGNEQFF. CDR3 DNA sequence: TGTGCCATCAGTTGGACCCTAGACGGGACAGGGAAAGGCAATGAGCAGTTCTTC.

This clonotype was counted a few times. CDR3 coding DNA: TGTGCCAGCAGCCAAGGGGAGGCCAAAAACATTCAGTACTTC. Translated: CASSQGEAKNIQYF. The chain couples TRBV9 to TRBJ2-4; the D call may be TRBD1 or TRBD2 (5 bases each). Germline V gives CDR1 SGDLS, CDR2 YYNGEE. V lost 4 bases, J lost 1 base, and 9 bases lay in between. The CDR3 spans 14 residues.

A few counts support this clonotype. The chain's CDR3 is CASSHGQGFNEQFF. CDR3 DNA: TGTGCCAGCAGCCATGGACAGGGCTTCAATGAGCAGTTCTTC. The chain has TRBV27 and TRBJ2-1; 8 bases are shared with TRBD1. Germline assignment: CDR1 MNHEY and CDR2 SMNVEV (reference sequence). The CDR3 contains 14 residues. Trimming took 6 bases from V and 6 from J; bases not matched to a gene: 7.

In its sample, this clonotype was seen a few times. The chain uses TRBV7-8 and TRBJ1-5; D gene unclear. Trimming stripped 5 bases from V and 2 bases from J, with 10 bases between. CDR3 length: 14 amino acids. Germline-derived CDR1 and CDR2 are SGHVS and FQNEAQ. The CDR3 nucleotides read TGTGCCAGCAGCCAACAGTTGGGCAATCAGCCCCAGCATTTT. It encodes CASSQQLGNQPQHF.

The chain carries TRBV9 and TRBJ2-1; TRBD2 matches at 10 bases. This CDR3 contains 18 residues. The V segment lost 0 bases and the J segment 0 bases; nucleotides outside the gene matches: 6. From germline, CDR1 is SGDLS and CDR2 YYNGEE. CDR3 nucleotide sequence: TGTGCCAGCAGCGTAGTGGCTAGCGGGAGTAGCTCCTACAATGAGCAGTTCTTC. Protein product: CASSVVASGSSSYNEQFF.

This chain's CDR3 is CASSQVGPGGDYGYTF. In DNA form, the CDR3 reads TGTGCCAGCAGCCAAGTAGGGCCCGGCGGGGACTATGGCTACACCTTC. The V and J genes are TRBV4-2 and TRBJ1-2; D is undetermined. V was pared by 1 base and J by 3 bases, with 15 bases between. The CDR3 loop spans 16 amino acids. Germline-derived CDR1 and CDR2 are LGHNA and YNFKEQ.

The chain uses TRBV12-3 or TRBV12-4 and TRBJ2-3; D is ambiguous. Trimming took 6 bases from V and 5 from J, leaving 15 bases between them. This CDR3 region has 14 residues. In DNA form, the CDR3 reads TGTGCCAGCAGCACCGGGCCCCGCGGAGATACGCAGTATTTT. This gives the protein CASSTGPRGDTQYF.

V and J are TRBV7-2 and TRBJ2-7, with D maybe TRBD1 (6 bases). The CDR3 runs to 15 residues. Deletions cut 4 bases from V and 7 bases from J, with 20 bases between. Germline V gives CDR1 SGHTA, CDR2 FQGNSA. The CDR3: CASSYTGFGSNEQYF. The CDR3 nucleotides read TGTGCCAGCAGCTATACAGGGTTTGGAAGCAATGAGCAGTACTTC.

This clonotype was detected a few times. V is TRBV11-2 and J is TRBJ1-1, with D perhaps TRBD1 (6 bases). V lost 3 bases and J 3 bases, leaving 11 bases between the germline ends. Germline CDR1 reads SGHAT; CDR2 reads FQNNGV. The CDR3 contains 14 residues. The CDR3 reads CASSFTGRDTEAFF. The CDR3, as DNA: TGTGCCAGCAGCTTCACAGGGCGAGACACTGAAGCTTTCTTT.

The chain combines TRBV7-2 with TRBJ2-5; 7 positions agree with TRBD2. TRBJ2-7 explains the end of the DNA better; the J call may be wrong. The CDR3 runs 13 residues. Looked up from germline, CDR1 is SGHTA and CDR2 is FQGNSA. The CDR3 DNA follows: TGTGCCAGCCGGGACGCGGGAGTGTACGAGCAGTACTTC. This gives the protein CASRDAGVYEQYF.

The table lists this clonotype with a few counts. The chain recombines TRBV10-3 with TRBJ2-5; D gene unclear. Germline CDR1 ENHRY, CDR2 SYGVKD. V lost 2 bases, J lost 5 bases, and 9 bases lay in between. This CDR3 has 13 amino acids. CDR3 DNA sequence: TGTGCCATCAGTGAGGGAATTAGTGAGACCCAGTACTTC. It encodes CAISEGISETQYF.

This clonotype was counted only a few times. This chain connects TRBV2 to TRBJ2-7; TRBD1 aligns across 8 bases. The CDR3 covers 14 residues. Looked up from germline, CDR1 is SNHLY and CDR2 is FYNNEI. V trimming: 7 bases; J trimming: 5 bases; junction bases outside the gene matches: 10. The CDR3 sequence: CASNPRTGHHEQYF. The CDR3 nucleotides read TGTGCCAGCAACCCCCGGACAGGGCATCACGAGCAGTACTTC.

This clonotype was observed a few times. The chain is built from TRBV7-2 and TRBJ2-7; perhaps D is TRBD1 or TRBD2 (5 bases each). Trimming left V 5 bases short and J 3 bases short, with 11 bases between. The CDR3 has 13 amino acids. The germline V gene has CDR1 SGHTA and CDR2 FQGNSA. The CDR3 DNA reads as TGTGCCAGCAGCCCTAGCACAGGCTACGAGCAGTACTTC. Encoded protein: CASSPSTGYEQYF.

This chain joins TRBV7-6 and TRBJ2-2, with D possibly being TRBD1 or TRBD2 (7 bases each). Trimming pared 7 bases from V and 5 bases from J, leaving 20 bases between. Germline CDR1 and CDR2: SGHVS and FNYEAQ. This CDR3 is 16 amino acids long. The CDR3: CASTSRPGGDTGELFF. The CDR3 nucleotides are TGTGCCAGCACATCCCGACCAGGGGGGGATACCGGGGAGCTGTTTTTT.